This TCR beta chain derives from a study of T cell changes during pregnancy in multiple sclerosis. CDR3 size: 15 residues. CDR1 and CDR2 (germline): LNHDA, SQIVND (reference sequence). The V segment lost 7 bases and the J segment 4 bases; nucleotides outside the gene matches: 10. Produced via immunoSEQ multiplex PCR; TCRdb's table is partial and in-frame only. The sample has about 13,000 clones; more than 70% are singletons. This chain connects TRBV19 to TRBJ1-5; 7 bases line up with TRBD1. This TCR was sampled from a female donor with multiple sclerosis, enrolled in a pregnancy study. Sequencing was performed on CD8+ T cells from peripheral blood mononuclear cells, taken in the first trimester of pregnancy. CDR3 DNA: TGTGCCAGTACCACAGGGGTCGCAACTAATCAGCCCCAGCATTTT. Protein product: CASTTGVATNQPQHF.